This T cell receptor beta chain was documented in a study of Tregs in tolerant kidney transplant recipients. In the study overall: CD4+CD25+CD127- cells came from approximately three-day belatacept mixed lymphocyte reactions, some with roughly five-day graft donor restimulation. Recipient cells were told from donor cells by antibody staining. Overall study findings and caveats: Validation in larger populations is needed because few patients were studied.

As for this clone: Its target is unknown.

The germline gives CDR1 LGHNT, CDR2 FRNRAP. V was pared by 6 bases and J by 4 bases, with 10 bases between. The CDR3 extends over 12 amino acids. Only in-frame clones appear in the TCRdb table, and some are missing; sequencing was by immunoSEQ multiplex PCR. The table shows more than 30,000 clones, with 70% to 85% occurring only once. The J gene is TRBJ2-7, the V gene TRBV12-5; D is perhaps TRBD2 (5 bases). The TCR was taken from a human donor in good health. The specimen was Tregs from blood cultured with allogeneic cells. For the CDR3, the DNA is TGTGCTAGTGGCCCCGTAGCGTACGAGCAGTACTTC. Translating it yields CASGPVAYEQYF.